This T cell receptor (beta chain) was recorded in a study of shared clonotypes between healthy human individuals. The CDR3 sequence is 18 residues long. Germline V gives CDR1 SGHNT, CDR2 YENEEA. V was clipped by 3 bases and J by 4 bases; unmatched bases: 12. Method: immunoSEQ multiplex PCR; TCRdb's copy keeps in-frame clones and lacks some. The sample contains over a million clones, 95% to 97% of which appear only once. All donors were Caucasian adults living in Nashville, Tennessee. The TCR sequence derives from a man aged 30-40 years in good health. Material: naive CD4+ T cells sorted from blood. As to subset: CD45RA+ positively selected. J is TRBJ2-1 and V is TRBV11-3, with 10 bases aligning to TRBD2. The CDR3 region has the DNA TGTGCCAGCAGCTTCGGGACTAGCGCAACGCCTTATTACAATGAGCAGTTCTTC. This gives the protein CASSFGTSATPYYNEQFF.